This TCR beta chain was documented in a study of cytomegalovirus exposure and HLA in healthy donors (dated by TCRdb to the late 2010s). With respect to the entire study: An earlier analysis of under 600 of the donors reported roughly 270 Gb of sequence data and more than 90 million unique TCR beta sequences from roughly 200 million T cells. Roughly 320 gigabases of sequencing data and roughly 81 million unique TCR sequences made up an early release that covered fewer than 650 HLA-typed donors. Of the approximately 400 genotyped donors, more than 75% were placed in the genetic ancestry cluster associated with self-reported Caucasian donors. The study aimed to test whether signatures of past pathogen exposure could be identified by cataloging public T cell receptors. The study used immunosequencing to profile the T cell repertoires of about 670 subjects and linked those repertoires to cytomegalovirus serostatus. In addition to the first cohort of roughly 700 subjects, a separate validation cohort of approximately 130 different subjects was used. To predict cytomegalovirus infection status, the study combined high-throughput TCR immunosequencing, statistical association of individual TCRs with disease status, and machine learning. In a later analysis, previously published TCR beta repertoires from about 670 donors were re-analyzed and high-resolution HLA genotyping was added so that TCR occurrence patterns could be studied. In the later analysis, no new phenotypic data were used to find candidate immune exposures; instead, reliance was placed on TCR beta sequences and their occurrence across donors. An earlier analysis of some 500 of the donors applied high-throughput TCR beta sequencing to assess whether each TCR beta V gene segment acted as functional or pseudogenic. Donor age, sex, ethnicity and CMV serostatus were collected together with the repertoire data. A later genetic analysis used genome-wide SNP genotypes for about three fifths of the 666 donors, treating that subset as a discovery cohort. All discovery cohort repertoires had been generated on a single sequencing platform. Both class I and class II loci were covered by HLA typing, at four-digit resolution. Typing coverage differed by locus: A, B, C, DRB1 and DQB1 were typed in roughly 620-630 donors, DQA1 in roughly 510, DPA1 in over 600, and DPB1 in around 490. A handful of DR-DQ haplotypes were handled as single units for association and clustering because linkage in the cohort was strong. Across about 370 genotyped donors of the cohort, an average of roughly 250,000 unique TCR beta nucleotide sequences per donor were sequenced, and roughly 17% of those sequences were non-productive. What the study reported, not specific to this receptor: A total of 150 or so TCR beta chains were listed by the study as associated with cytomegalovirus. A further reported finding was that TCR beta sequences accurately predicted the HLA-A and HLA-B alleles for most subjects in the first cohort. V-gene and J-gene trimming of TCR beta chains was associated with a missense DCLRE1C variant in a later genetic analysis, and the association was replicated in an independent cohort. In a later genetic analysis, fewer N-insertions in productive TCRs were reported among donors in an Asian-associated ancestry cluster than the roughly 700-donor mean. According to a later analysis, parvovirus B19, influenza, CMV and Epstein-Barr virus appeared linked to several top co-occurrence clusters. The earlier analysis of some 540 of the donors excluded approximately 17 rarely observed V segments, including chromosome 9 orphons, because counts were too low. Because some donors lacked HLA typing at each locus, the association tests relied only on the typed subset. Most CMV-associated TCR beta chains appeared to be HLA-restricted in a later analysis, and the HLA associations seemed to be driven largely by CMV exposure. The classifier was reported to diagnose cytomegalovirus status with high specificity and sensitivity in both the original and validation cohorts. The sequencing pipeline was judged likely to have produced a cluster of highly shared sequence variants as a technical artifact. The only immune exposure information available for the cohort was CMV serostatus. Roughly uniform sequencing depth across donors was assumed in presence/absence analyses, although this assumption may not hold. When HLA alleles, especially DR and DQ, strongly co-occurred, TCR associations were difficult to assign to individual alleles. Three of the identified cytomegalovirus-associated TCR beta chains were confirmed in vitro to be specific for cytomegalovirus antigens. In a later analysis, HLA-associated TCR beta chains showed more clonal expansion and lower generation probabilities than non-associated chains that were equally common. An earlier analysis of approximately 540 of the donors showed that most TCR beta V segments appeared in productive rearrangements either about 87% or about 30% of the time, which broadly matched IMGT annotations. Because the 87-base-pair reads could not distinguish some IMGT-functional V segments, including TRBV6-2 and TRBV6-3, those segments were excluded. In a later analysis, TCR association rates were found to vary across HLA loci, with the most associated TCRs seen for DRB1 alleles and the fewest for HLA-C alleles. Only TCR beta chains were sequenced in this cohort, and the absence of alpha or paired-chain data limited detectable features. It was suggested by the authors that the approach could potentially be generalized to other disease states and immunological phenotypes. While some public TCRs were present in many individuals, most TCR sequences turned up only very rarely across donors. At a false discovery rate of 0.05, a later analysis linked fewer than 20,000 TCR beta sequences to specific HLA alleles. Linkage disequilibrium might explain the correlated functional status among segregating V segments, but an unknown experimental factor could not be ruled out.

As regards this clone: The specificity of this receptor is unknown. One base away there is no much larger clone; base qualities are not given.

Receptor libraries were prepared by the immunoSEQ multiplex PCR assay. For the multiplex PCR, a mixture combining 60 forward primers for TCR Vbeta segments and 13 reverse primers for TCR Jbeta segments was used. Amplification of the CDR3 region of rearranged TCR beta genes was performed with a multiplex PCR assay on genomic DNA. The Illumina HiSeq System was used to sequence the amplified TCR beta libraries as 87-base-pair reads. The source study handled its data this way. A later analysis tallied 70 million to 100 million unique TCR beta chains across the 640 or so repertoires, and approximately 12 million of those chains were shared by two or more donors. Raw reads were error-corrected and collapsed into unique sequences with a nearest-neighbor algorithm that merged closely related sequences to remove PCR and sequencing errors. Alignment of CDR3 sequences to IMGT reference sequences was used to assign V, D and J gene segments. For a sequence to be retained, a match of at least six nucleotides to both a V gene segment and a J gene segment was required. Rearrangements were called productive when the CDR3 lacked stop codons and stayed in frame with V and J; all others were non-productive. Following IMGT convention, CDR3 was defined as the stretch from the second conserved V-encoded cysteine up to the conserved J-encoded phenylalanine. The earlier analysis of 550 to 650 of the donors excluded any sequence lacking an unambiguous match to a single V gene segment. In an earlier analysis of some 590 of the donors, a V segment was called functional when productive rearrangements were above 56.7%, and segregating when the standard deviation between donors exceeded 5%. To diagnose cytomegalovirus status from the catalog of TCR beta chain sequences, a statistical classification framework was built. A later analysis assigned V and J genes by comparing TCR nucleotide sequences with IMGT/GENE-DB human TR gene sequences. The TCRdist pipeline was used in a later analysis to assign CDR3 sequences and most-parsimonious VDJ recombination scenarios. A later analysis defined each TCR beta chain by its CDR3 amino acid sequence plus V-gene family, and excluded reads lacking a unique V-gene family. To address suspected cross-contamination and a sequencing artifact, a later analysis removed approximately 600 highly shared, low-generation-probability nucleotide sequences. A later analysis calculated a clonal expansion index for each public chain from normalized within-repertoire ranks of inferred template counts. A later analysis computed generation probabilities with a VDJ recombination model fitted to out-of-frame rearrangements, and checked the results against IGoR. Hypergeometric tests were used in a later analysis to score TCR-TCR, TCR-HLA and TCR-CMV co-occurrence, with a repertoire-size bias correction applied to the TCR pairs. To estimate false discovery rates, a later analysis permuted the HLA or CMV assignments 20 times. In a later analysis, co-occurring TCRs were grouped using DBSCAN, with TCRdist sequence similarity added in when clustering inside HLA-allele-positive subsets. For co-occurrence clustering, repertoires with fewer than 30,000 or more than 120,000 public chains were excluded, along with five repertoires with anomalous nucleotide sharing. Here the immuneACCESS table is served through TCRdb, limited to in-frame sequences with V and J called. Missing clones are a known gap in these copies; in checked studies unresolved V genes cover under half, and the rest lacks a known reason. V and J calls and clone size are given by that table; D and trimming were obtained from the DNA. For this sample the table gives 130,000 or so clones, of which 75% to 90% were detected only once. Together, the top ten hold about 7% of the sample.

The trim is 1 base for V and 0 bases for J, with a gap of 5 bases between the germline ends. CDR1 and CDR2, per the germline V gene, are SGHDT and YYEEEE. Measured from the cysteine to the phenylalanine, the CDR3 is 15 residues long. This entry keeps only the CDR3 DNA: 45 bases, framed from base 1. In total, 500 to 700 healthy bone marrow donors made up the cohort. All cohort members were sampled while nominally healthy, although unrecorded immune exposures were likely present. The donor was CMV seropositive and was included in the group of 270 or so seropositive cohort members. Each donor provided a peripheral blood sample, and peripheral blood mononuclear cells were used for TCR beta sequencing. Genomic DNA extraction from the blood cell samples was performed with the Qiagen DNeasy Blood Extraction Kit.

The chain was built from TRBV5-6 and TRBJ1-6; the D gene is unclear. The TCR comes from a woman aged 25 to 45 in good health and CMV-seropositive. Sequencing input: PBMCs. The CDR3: CASSLRGSYNSPLHF. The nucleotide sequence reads TGTGCCAGCAGCTTGCGGGGCTCCTATAATTCACCCCTCCACTTT.